This T cell receptor beta chain derives from a study of cytomegalovirus exposure and HLA in healthy donors. This clone was detected once. Germline CDR1 MNHNY, CDR2 SVGAGI (reference sequence). The J segment lost 8 bases and the V segment lost 2 bases, leaving 6 bases of the junction unmatched. The CDR3 length is 14 residues. The study ran its PCR with 60 Vbeta and 13 Jbeta primers. The repertoire was sequenced with immunoSEQ multiplex PCR; TCRdb's copy has only in-frame clones and lacks some. Here the sample spans 170,000 or so clones, more than 60% being singletons. The clonotype comes from a woman under 40 in good health and CMV-seropositive. The V gene is TRBV6-6, the J gene TRBJ1-2; the match to TRBD1 covers 9 bases. Sequenced: PBMCs. DNA of the CDR3: TGTGCCAGCAGTTACGGACAGGGGTTGGGGGGCTACACCTTC. Amino acid sequence: CASSYGQGLGGYTF.